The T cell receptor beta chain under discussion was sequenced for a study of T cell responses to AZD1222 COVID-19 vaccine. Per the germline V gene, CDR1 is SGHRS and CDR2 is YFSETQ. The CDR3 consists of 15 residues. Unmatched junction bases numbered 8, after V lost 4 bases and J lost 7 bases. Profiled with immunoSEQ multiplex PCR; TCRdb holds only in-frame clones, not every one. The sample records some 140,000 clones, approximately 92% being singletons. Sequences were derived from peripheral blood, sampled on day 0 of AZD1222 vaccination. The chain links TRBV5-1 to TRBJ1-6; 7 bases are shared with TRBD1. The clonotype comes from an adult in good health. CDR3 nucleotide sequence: TGCGCCAGCAGCGGAACCGGGACAGCAAATTCACCCCTCCACTTT. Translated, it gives CASSGTGTANSPLHF.